These 2 T cell receptor beta chains share one sample of origin, sequenced in a study. From the RT-PCR reads, TCRdb called clonotypes with MiXCR, one entry per CDR3 protein. The sample contains 650,000 to 800,000 distinct CDR3 sequences, more than 13% of which appear only once. The specimen was memory CD4+ T cells from blood. These receptors were taken from a female donor in good health, serving as a healthy control.

This clonotype has just a few counts. The rearrangement joins TRBV12-3 or TRBV12-4 to TRBJ1-2, with D possibly being TRBD1 (6 bases). The CDR3 consists of 15 residues. Trimming removed 4 bases from V and 4 bases from J, with 16 bases in between. The CDR3 region has the DNA TGTGCCAGCAGTTCTCACAGGGACCGTGGCTATGGCTACACCTTC. Residues: CASSSHRDRGYGYTF.

J is TRBJ1-2 and V is TRBV14; the D is unclear. With 0 bases removed from V and 2 bases from J, the gap between germline ends came to 10 bases. The CDR3 is made up of 15 amino acids. The V gene's germline CDR1 is SGHDN and CDR2 FVKESK. The CDR3 region has the DNA TGTGCCAGCAGCCAAGATCCCGGTCACAACTATGGCTACACCTTC. It is translated as CASSQDPGHNYGYTF.